The 22 T cell receptor beta chains below come from one sample, sequenced in a study of blood T cell repertoires in COVID-19. Measured with immunoSEQ multiplex PCR; TCRdb has only the in-frame clones, and not every one. The sample lists 90,000 to 120,000 clones; roughly 84% were seen once. Sequencing was carried out using peripheral blood. These receptors originate from a human donor in a cohort sampled during active COVID-19.

The chain employs TRBV2 and TRBJ1-1, with D unclear. Trimming cost V 2 bases and J 4 bases, with 14 bases left between them. Germline CDR1 is SNHLY and CDR2 is FYNNEI. CDR3 length: 15 amino acids. The CDR3 loop is CASSERRTGGTEAFF. CDR3 sequence (DNA): TGTGCCAGCAGTGAAAGAAGGACGGGAGGCACTGAAGCTTTCTTT.

This chain links TRBV6-2 or TRBV6-3 with TRBJ2-5, with D maybe TRBD2 (5 bases). V lost 3 bases, J lost 2 bases, and 10 bases lay in between. CDR3 length: 14 residues. The germline V gene has CDR1 MNHEY and CDR2 SVGEGT. The CDR3 spells CASSYTTGQETQYF. The CDR3 bases are TGTGCCAGCAGTTATACAACGGGGCAAGAGACCCAGTACTTC.

This chain uses TRBV6-5 with TRBJ1-4; D unresolved. The CDR3 is 11 residues long. Germline-derived CDR1 and CDR2 are MNHEY and SVGAGI. The V gene lost 8 bases and the J gene lost 8 bases, with 9 bases spanning the gap. CDR3 region: CASLWAEKLFF. CDR3 nucleotide sequence: TGTGCCAGCCTGTGGGCCGAAAAACTGTTTTTT.

The chain recombines TRBV27 with TRBJ2-3; D is unresolved. The length of the CDR3 is 14 residues. The germline gives CDR1 MNHEY, CDR2 SMNVEV (reference sequence). Trimming cost V 6 bases and J 4 bases, with 14 bases left between them. This CDR3 is CASSYWARADTQYF. In DNA form, the CDR3 reads TGTGCCAGCAGCTATTGGGCGAGAGCAGATACGCAGTATTTT.

CDR3 in DNA: TGTGCCTGGAGGGTACCACAGGGCCCTAATGAAAAACTGTTTTTT. Its protein is CAWRVPQGPNEKLFF. The chain recombines TRBV30 with TRBJ1-4; possibly TRBD1 for D (6 bases). This CDR3 region has 15 residues. The V and J ends lost 3 bases and 3 bases respectively, with 14 bases between them. Germline CDR1 reads GTSNPN; CDR2 reads SVGIG (reference sequence).

The V gene is TRBV28, the J gene TRBJ2-5; D is possibly TRBD2 (6 bases). The CDR3 is 12 amino acids. V was trimmed by 3 bases and J by 10 bases, leaving 12 bases between them. Germline assignment: CDR1 MDHEN and CDR2 SYDVKM. CDR3 protein: CASSFPSGDQYF. The CDR3 nucleotides are TGTGCCAGCAGTTTCCCCTCGGGGGACCAGTACTTC.

The chain joins TRBV7-3 to TRBJ2-2, with D perhaps matching TRBD2 (5 bases). Per germline, CDR1 SGHTA and CDR2 FQGTGA. V dropped 8 bases and J dropped 2 bases, with 12 bases sitting between them. The CDR3 has 14 amino acids. Here the CDR3 DNA reads TGTGCCAGCTGCTCTTCGGGAAACACCGGGGAGCTGTTTTTT. Translating it yields CASCSSGNTGELFF.

The rearrangement uses TRBV7-2 and TRBJ2-1, with a tentative D call TRBD2 (6 bases). Trimming removed 8 bases from V and 2 bases from J, with 13 bases in between. Germline V CDR1 and CDR2: SGHTA, FQGNSA. This CDR3 is 14 amino acids long. The DNA for the CDR3 is TGTGCCAGCTCCCTGGCGGGAACCTACAATGAGCAGTTCTTC. Translating it yields CASSLAGTYNEQFF.

V and J are TRBV29-1 and TRBJ2-5; 12 bases match TRBD2. Germline V lookup: CDR1 SQVTM, CDR2 ANQGSEA. Trimming cost V 5 bases and J 5 bases; bases outside gene matches: 6. This CDR3 contains 14 residues. CDR3 nucleotide sequence: TGCAGCGTTCGAACTAGCGGGAGGAGGGAGACCCAGTACTTC. Its protein is CSVRTSGRRETQYF.

The V and J genes are TRBV6-2 or TRBV6-3 and TRBJ2-7, with 7 bases matching TRBD1. CDR3 length equals 16 residues. The germline gives CDR1 MNHEY, CDR2 SVGEGT. V shed 6 bases, J shed 4 bases, and the junction held 15 bases outside the gene matches. CDR3 coding DNA: TGTGCCAGCAGCCCCCAAAGGCCACAGGGGTCTTACGAGCAGTACTTC. Its translation is CASSPQRPQGSYEQYF.

V gene TRBV5-5 combines with J gene TRBJ2-7; D perhaps matches TRBD2 (6 bases). CDR1 is SGHKS, CDR2 YYEKEE, per germline (reference sequence). This CDR3 contains 14 residues. Trimming stripped 1 base from V and 6 bases from J, with 14 bases between. CDR3 bases: TGTGCCAGCAGCTTGATGGGCGGGATTTCCGAGCAGTACTTC. Protein: CASSLMGGISEQYF.

With regard to this clone: A read error may produce the germline difference seen at one junction end. The chain links TRBV10-1 to TRBJ2-1; D may be TRBD1 (5 bases). The germline V gene has CDR1 WNHNN and CDR2 SYGVQD (reference sequence). This CDR3 region has 9 residues. The CDR3 DNA reads as TGCGCCAGCAAAGATAGCAGGGTCTTC. This translates into CASKDSRVF.

V is TRBV24-1 and J is TRBJ2-3; TRBD2 matches at 10 bases. V gave up 5 bases and J gave up 2 bases; unmatched junction bases: 9. CDR3 size: 17 residues. CDR1 is KGHDR and CDR2 is SFDVKD in the germline V gene. Here the CDR3 DNA reads TGTGCCACCAGTGGATCTTCCCTAGCGGGAGTCACAGATACGCAGTATTTT. It yields the protein CATSGSSLAGVTDTQYF.

This rearrangement joins TRBV7-2 to TRBJ1-2; a weak D match, TRBD1 (5 bases). Per germline, CDR1 SGHTA and CDR2 FQGNSA. The V end was cut by 1 base, the J end by 2 bases, with 11 bases between. The CDR3 extends over 15 amino acids. The CDR3 region is CASSLEKGPNYGYTF. CDR3 nucleotide sequence: TGTGCCAGCAGCTTAGAAAAGGGGCCGAACTATGGCTACACCTTC.

This clone was counted once. The V call is TRBV7-2, the J call TRBJ2-2; 14 bases are shared with TRBD2. Germline CDR1 SGHTA, CDR2 FQGNSA. The junction had 13 bases not matched to a gene; V was cut back by 4 bases and J by 6 bases. This CDR3 comprises 19 residues. CDR3 loop: CASSSVKTSGRAPAGELFF. CDR3 nucleotides: TGTGCCAGCAGCTCCGTTAAGACTAGCGGGAGGGCCCCTGCCGGGGAGCTGTTTTTT.

The genes are TRBV28 and TRBJ2-1; no definite D call. Looked up from germline, CDR1 is MDHEN and CDR2 is SYDVKM. V lost 4 bases and J lost 5, with 6 bases in between. The CDR3 is 12 amino acids. The CDR3 region is CASSSRNNEQFF. The DNA of the CDR3 is TGTGCCAGCAGTTCCAGGAACAATGAGCAGTTCTTC. Full variable domain (missing parts from reference TRBV28 and TRBJ2-1): DVKVTQSSRYLVKRTGEKVFLECVQDMDHENMFWYRQDPGLGLRLIYFSYDVKMKEKGDIPEGYSVSREKKERFSLILESASTNQTSMYLCASSSRNNEQFFGPGTRLTVL.

The chain has TRBV19 and TRBJ2-7; D is perhaps TRBD2 (6 bases). V lost 9 bases and J lost 2, with 17 bases in between. Looked up from germline, CDR1 is LNHDA and CDR2 is SQIVND (reference sequence). CDR3 length: 14 residues. CDR3 protein: CARRWTTLTYEQYF. The CDR3 DNA follows: TGTGCCAGAAGGTGGACTACACTAACCTACGAGCAGTACTTC. The full variable domain, with the rest looked up from reference TRBV19 and TRBJ2-7, is DGGITQSPKYLFRKEGQNVTLSCEQNLNHDAMYWYRQDPGQGLRLIYYSQIVNDFQKGDIAEGYSVSREKKESFPLTVTSAQKNPTAFYLCARRWTTLTYEQYFGPGTRLTVT.

The V call is TRBV28, the J call TRBJ1-3; a weak D match, TRBD1 (6 bases). V lost 5 bases to trimming and J lost 8 bases, with 19 bases between them. This CDR3 is 15 amino acids long. Germline values: CDR1 MDHEN, CDR2 SYDVKM. CDR3 amino acids: CASSPGGRGLDTIYF. CDR3 nucleotides: TGTGCCAGCAGTCCGGGAGGCAGGGGTCTGGACACCATATATTTT.

V gene TRBV3-1 (or the pseudogene TRBV3-2) combines with J gene TRBJ2-1, with 7 nucleotides matching TRBD1. The CDR3 is 13 residues long. V was clipped by 1 base and J by 7 bases; unmatched bases: 1. Germline loops: CDR1 LGHDT, CDR2 YNNKEL (reference sequence). Here the CDR3 reads CASSQVRGNEQFF. The CDR3, as DNA: TGTGCCAGCAGCCAAGTCAGGGGGAATGAGCAGTTCTTC.

The rearrangement uses TRBV24-1 and TRBJ2-1; a possible D gene is TRBD2 (6 bases). CDR1 is KGHDR, CDR2 SFDVKD, per germline. Trimming took 2 bases from V and 7 from J, leaving 14 bases between them. The length of the CDR3 is 15 residues. The CDR3, as DNA: TGTGCCACCAGTGATTCCGACCTAGCGAGAAATGAGCAGTTCTTC. Translation: CATSDSDLARNEQFF.

This chain connects TRBV30 to TRBJ1-2; a possible D gene is TRBD1 (5 bases). Germline V CDR1 and CDR2: GTSNPN, SVGIG (reference sequence). Trimming took 4 bases from V and 4 from J, leaving 13 bases between them. The CDR3 length is 13 residues. CDR3: CAWKSTRGYGYTF. CDR3 coding DNA: TGTGCCTGGAAATCTACAAGGGGCTATGGCTACACCTTC.

The chain carries TRBV5-8 and TRBJ1-1; no definite D call. The germline V gene encodes CDR1 SGHTS and CDR2 YDEGEE. This CDR3 spans 15 amino acids. Between the trimmed V and J ends, which lost 5 bases and 4 bases, there was a span of 18 bases. The CDR3 DNA is TGTGCCAGCAGACCTAGAGGGCGGCTAGGCACTGAAGCTTTCTTT. Protein: CASRPRGRLGTEAFF.